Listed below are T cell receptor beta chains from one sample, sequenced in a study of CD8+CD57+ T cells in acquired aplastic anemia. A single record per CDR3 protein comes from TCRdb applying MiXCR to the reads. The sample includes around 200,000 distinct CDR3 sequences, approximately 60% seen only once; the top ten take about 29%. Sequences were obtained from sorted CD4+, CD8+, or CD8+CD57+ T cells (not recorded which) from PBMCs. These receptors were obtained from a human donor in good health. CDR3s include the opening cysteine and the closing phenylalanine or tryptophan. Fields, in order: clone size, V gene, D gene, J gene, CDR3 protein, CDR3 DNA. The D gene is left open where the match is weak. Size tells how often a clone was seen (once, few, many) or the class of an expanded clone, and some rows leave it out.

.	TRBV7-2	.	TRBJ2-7	CASSLVQKYEQYF	TGTGCCAGCAGCTTAGTACAGAAATACGAGCAGTACTTC
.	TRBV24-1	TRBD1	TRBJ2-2	CATSDLRGTGETGELFF	TGTGCCACCAGTGATTTGCGTGGGACAGGGGAAACCGGGGAGCTGTTTTTT
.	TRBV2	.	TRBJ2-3	CASSDGLITDTQYF	TGTGCCAGCAGTGATGGGTTAATTACAGATACGCAGTATTTT
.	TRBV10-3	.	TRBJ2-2	CAISDGDTTGELFF	TGTGCCATCAGTGATGGAGATACCACCGGGGAGCTGTTTTTT
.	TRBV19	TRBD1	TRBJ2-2	CASSRGQGGTGELFF	TGTGCCAGTAGTAGGGGACAGGGAGGCACCGGGGAGCTGTTTTTT
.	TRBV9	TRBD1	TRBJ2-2	CASSVAGGTTGELFF	TGTGCCAGCAGCGTAGCAGGGGGCACCACCGGGGAGCTGTTTTTT
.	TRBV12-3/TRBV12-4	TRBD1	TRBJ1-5	CASSGQGKQPQHF	TGTGCCAGCAGTGGACAGGGAAAACAGCCCCAGCATTTT
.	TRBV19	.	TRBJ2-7	CASSLTRTGEQYF	TGTGCCAGTAGTCTCACACGGACCGGCGAGCAGTACTTC
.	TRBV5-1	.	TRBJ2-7	CASSLVAGSGYEQYF	TGCGCCAGCAGCTTGGTGGCAGGATCGGGCTACGAGCAGTACTTC
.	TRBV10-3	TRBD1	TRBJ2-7	CATTRDRGDEQYF	TGTGCCACTACCCGGGACAGGGGCGACGAGCAGTACTTC
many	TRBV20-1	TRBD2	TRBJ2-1	CSARDPVAGGPYNEQFF	TGCAGTGCTAGAGATCCGGTAGCGGGAGGGCCCTACAATGAGCAGTTCTTC
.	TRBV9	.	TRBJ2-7	CASSVEATSNYEQYF	TGTGCCAGCAGCGTAGAGGCGACTTCAAACTACGAGCAGTACTTC
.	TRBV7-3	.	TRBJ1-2	CASSPLHGGAAGYTF	TGTGCCAGCAGCCCCCTCCACGGGGGGGCAGCTGGCTACACCTTC
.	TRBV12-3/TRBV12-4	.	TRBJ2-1	CASGLEQFF	TGTGCTAGTGGCCTGGAGCAGTTCTTC
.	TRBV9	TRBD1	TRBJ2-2	CARDTGGSGELFF	TGTGCTAGAGATACAGGGGGTTCCGGGGAGCTGTTTTTT
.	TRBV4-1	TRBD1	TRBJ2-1	CASSTRTGFSYNEQFF	TGTGCCAGCAGCACCAGGACAGGGTTCTCCTACAATGAGCAGTTCTTC
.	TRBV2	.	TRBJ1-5	CASTTGLSQPQHF	TGTGCCAGCACTACAGGGTTATCTCAGCCCCAGCATTTT
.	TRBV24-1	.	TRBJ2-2	CATSDSGATGELFF	TGTGCCACCAGTGATTCGGGGGCAACCGGGGAGCTGTTTTTT
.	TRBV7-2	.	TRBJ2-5	CASSSWREETQYF	TGTGCCAGCAGCTCCTGGAGGGAAGAGACCCAGTACTTC
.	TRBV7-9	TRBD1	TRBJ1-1	CASRKGTGVPEAFF	TGTGCCAGCCGCAAGGGGACAGGGGTTCCTGAAGCTTTCTTT
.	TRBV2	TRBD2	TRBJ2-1	CASSTAGGAYNEQFF	TGTGCCAGCTCAACCGCGGGGGGGGCCTACAATGAGCAGTTCTTC
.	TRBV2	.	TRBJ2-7	CASTKGAYEQYF	TGTGCCAGCACCAAGGGGGCCTACGAGCAGTACTTC
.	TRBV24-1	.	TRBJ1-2	CARLVWEGNYGYTF	TGTGCTAGACTAGTTTGGGAGGGAAACTATGGCTACACCTTC
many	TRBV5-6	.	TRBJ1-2	CASRRGPGQVIDGYTF	TGTGCCAGCAGAAGAGGACCGGGACAAGTCATAGATGGCTACACCTTC
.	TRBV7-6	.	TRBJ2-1	CASSLIGSGNNEQFF	TGTGCCAGCAGCTTAATCGGTAGCGGAAACAATGAGCAGTTCTTC
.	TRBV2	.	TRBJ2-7	CAIRSPCEQYF	TGTGCCATCAGGAGTCCCTGCGAGCAGTACTTC